This T cell receptor beta chain was captured by sequencing in a study of human T cells and chemical hapten exposure. Background on the study: Patients were given diphenylcyclopropenone on the scalp weekly across the roughly 24-week study. Patch tests applied 0.01% DPC to the upper back, read at 6 days. Whole-study findings and limits: Versus controls, expanded TCRs had significantly more large CDR3 similarity clusters. DPC sensitization left the count of TCRs above 1 in 1000 unchanged.

A note on this clonotype: What it binds is unknown.

TCRdb called the RACE reads again in MiXCR, with one record for every CDR3 protein. The data show 75,000 to 100,000 distinct CDR3 sequences, around 12% seen once. Time point defined: patch test 1, 2 weeks after DPC sensitization. Treatment meaning: therapeutic diphenylcyclopropenone sensitization with weekly scalp DPC. Sequencing was performed on whole blood, taken in connection with sensitization to the hapten diphenylcyclopropenone (DPC). The sequence was collected from a woman between 35 and 50 years old with alopecia areata. Some clones in this sample may be carry-over from other donors' samples.

The CDR3 sequence: CASSPGGSHYNEQFF. CDR3 sequence (DNA): TGTGCCAGCAGTCCCGGCGGGAGTCACTACAATGAGCAGTTCTTC. This chain links TRBV11-3 with TRBJ2-1; TRBD2 matches 7 bases. V lost 6 bases to trimming and J lost 3 bases; unmatched junction nucleotides: 8. CDR1 is SGHNT, CDR2 YENEEA, per germline. The CDR3 loop spans 15 amino acids.